Below are 12 T cell receptor beta chains sequenced from a single sample in a study of T cell changes during pregnancy in multiple sclerosis (dated by TCRdb to between 2019 and 2020). The library was obtained by the immunoSEQ multiplex PCR assay. As stored in TCRdb, this immuneACCESS dataset retains in-frame rearrangements with V and J assigned. A fraction of the clones does not appear; measured against another copy, unresolved V genes explain less than half of the discrepancy, and the remainder lacks a known reason. For this sample the table gives more than 65,000 clones, of which just over 90% were detected only once. Roughly 2.5% of the sample goes to the ten largest clones. This sample comprised peripheral blood, obtained in the first trimester of pregnancy. These receptors came from a female donor with multiple sclerosis, enrolled in a pregnancy study.

This chain uses TRBV11-3 with TRBJ2-7; D not certain. Germline V gene lookup returns CDR1 SGHNT and CDR2 YENEEA. The length of the CDR3 is 14 residues. V was trimmed by 1 base and J by 0 bases, leaving 7 bases between them. CDR3 nucleotide sequence: TGTGCCAGCAGCTTAGCCTTGGCCTCCTACGAGCAGTACTTC. It specifies CASSLALASYEQYF.

This sequence joins TRBV7-2 and TRBJ1-2, with 9 bases matching TRBD1. The ends lost 5 bases at V and 2 bases at J; junction bases unmatched: 3. CDR3 size: 14 residues. Germline CDR1 is SGHTA and CDR2 is FQGNSA. CDR3 DNA: TGTGCCAGCAGCCGGGACAGGGTGAACTATGGCTACACCTTC. It specifies CASSRDRVNYGYTF.

The chain is built from TRBV5-1 and TRBJ2-5; 10 bases agree with TRBD1. J lost 5 bases, V lost 4 bases, and 8 bases had no gene match. This CDR3 spans 15 amino acids. Germline V lookup: CDR1 SGHRS, CDR2 YFSETQ. CDR3 sequence (DNA): TGCGCCAGCAGCCGTACCGGGACAGGGGTTGAGACCCAGTACTTC. Its translation: CASSRTGTGVETQYF.

The table lists this clone with a count of one. DNA of the CDR3: TGTGCCAGCAGCTTAGTTCGGTTAGCGGGGGGAATCCAAGAGACCCAGTACTTC. Its translation: CASSLVRLAGGIQETQYF. The chain has TRBV7-2 and TRBJ2-5, with TRBD2 matching over 10 bases. The length of the CDR3 is 18 residues. The V segment lost 1 base and the J segment 1 base; nucleotides outside the gene matches: 9. Germline lookup yields CDR1 SGHTA and CDR2 FQGNSA.

This clone has a handful of counts. This chain joins TRBV7-3 and TRBJ1-2; weak D call: TRBD1 (5 bases). CDR1 SGHTA and CDR2 FQGTGA come from the germline V gene. V was cut by 1 base and J by 5 bases, with 8 bases left in between. The CDR3 length is 13 residues. Written as DNA, the CDR3 is TGTGCCAGCAGCTTAAACGCAGGGTATGGCTACACCTTC. Amino acids: CASSLNAGYGYTF.

The chain is built from TRBV14 and TRBJ2-7; D might be TRBD1 (6 bases). From germline, CDR1 is SGHDN and CDR2 FVKESK. The length of the CDR3 is 13 residues. V lost 4 bases, J lost 4 bases, and 11 bases lay in between. The CDR3 spells CASSRRDMYEQYF. CDR3 nucleotides: TGTGCCAGCAGCCGCCGGGACATGTACGAGCAGTACTTC.

This sequence joins TRBV2 and TRBJ2-5; 10 positions agree with TRBD2. V gave up 1 base and J gave up 1 base; unmatched junction bases: 6. The CDR3 is made up of 17 amino acids. Germline V gene sequence: CDR1 SNHLY, CDR2 FYNNEI. CDR3: CASSEVILAGTQETQYF. CDR3 DNA sequence: TGTGCCAGCAGTGAAGTGATACTAGCGGGGACCCAAGAGACCCAGTACTTC.

The chain carries TRBV7-3 and TRBJ2-1; weak D call: TRBD1 (6 bases). Germline values: CDR1 SGHTA, CDR2 FQGTGA. The CDR3 covers 13 residues. V lost 0 bases and J 8 bases, leaving 8 bases between the germline ends. The CDR3 DNA reads TGTGCCAGCAGCTTAACGTACAGGGATGAGCAGTTCTTC. Translation gives CASSLTYRDEQFF.

The V call is TRBV19, the J call TRBJ2-2; 14 positions match TRBD2. The CDR3 runs 16 residues. CDR1 is LNHDA, CDR2 SQIVND, per germline (reference sequence). The V segment lost 6 bases and the J segment 5 bases; nucleotides outside the gene matches: 5. The CDR3 coding sequence is TGTGCCAGTAGCGGGACTAGCGGGAGCCGGACCGGGGAGCTGTTTTTT. This encodes CASSGTSGSRTGELFF.

The CDR3: CASSYRTEQFF. The CDR3 nucleotides read TGTGCCAGCAGTTATAGGACAGAGCAGTTCTTC. J is TRBJ2-1 and V is TRBV6-5; D is possibly TRBD1 (5 bases). Trimming took off 3 bases at V and 10 bases at J, with 7 bases between the two ends. The CDR3 is 11 residues long. Germline CDR1 and CDR2: MNHEY and SVGAGI.

The CDR3 region is CASSAAPSSYNEQFF. The CDR3 DNA is TGTGCCAGCAGCGCGGCTCCGAGCTCCTACAATGAGCAGTTCTTC. The chain couples TRBV2 to TRBJ2-1; D gene ambiguous. Germline V gives CDR1 SNHLY, CDR2 FYNNEI. The CDR3 covers 15 residues. Trimming removed 6 bases at V and 0 bases at J, with 12 bases between.

The chain joins TRBV5-1 to TRBJ2-3, with 8 bases fitting TRBD1. The length of the CDR3 is 16 residues. Germline V gene data show CDR1 as SGHRS and CDR2 as YFSETQ. V was pared by 4 bases and J by 0 bases, with 7 bases of the junction left unmatched. CDR3 DNA: TGCGCCAGCAGCCTGCGGCAGGGGGCTAGCACAGATACGCAGTATTTT. Amino acid sequence: CASSLRQGASTDTQYF.